One T cell receptor beta chain is described in this entry. What it binds is unknown. The test was conducted at deep level. Assay used: immunoSEQ multiplex PCR; TCRdb lists only in-frame clones, some missing. The sample consists of about 1.4 million clones, over 95% of them appearing once. CDR1 and CDR2 (germline): SGHDN, FVKESK. Trimming took 4 bases from V and 8 from J; bases not matched to a gene: 8. CDR3 length: 15 residues. This entry belongs to a study of shared clonotypes between healthy human individuals. Study-level points and caveats: Shared clonotypes across all four donors exceeded non-shared ones in generation probability. Among donors, sharing of clonotypes was expected to be affected by sequencing depth.

This TCR derives from a man younger than 45 in good health. The source material was naive CD4+ T cells sorted from blood. As to subset: CD45RA+ positively selected. The gene calls are TRBV14 and TRBJ2-1; the match to TRBD2 covers 10 bases. CDR3 amino acids: CASSPTSGWVDEQFF. CDR3 bases: TGTGCCAGCAGCCCGACTAGCGGGTGGGTCGATGAGCAGTTCTTC. The whole variable domain, remainder taken from reference TRBV14 and TRBJ2-1, is EAGVTQFPSHSVIEKGQTVTLRCDPISGHDNLYWYRRVMGKEIKFLLHFVKESKQDESGMPNNRFLAERTGGTYSTLKVQPAELEDSGVYFCASSPTSGWVDEQFFGPGTRLTVL.